Listed below are T cell receptor beta chains from one sample, sequenced in a study of technical replicates of blood from a few donors. Sequencing was performed with immunoSEQ multiplex PCR; in TCRdb, only in-frame clones are kept and a portion is missing. The data show 90,000 or so clones, with 95% seen just once and under 0.4% held by the top ten. The material sequenced was T cells isolated from PBMCs. The receptors shown here come from a human donor in good health. Both conserved end residues are part of each CDR3. D genes are given only for firm matches. Size is omitted from some rows. Given values are once, few, many or a class for expanded clones.

>.|TRBJ2-3|.|TRBV5-5
TGTGCCAGCAGCTTGGAGGAGGTAGTTACGCAGTATTTT
CASSLEEVVTQYF
>TRBD1|TRBJ1-1|.|TRBV7-2
TGTGCCAGCAGCCCGCCTCAGGGGGTGGGGAACACTGAAGCTTTCTTT
CASSPPQGVGNTEAFF
>TRBD2|TRBJ2-3|once|TRBV7-3
TGTGCCAGCGGCGGCGGGAGGGCCGCAGATACGCAGTATTTT
CASGGGRAADTQYF
>.|TRBJ2-7|.|TRBV5-4
TGTGCCAGCAGCTTGTGGGGGCAGGGCTACGAGCAGTACTTC
CASSLWGQGYEQYF
>TRBD1|TRBJ2-6|.|TRBV28
TGTGCCAGCACCGGACAGGGGCCCGGGGCCAACGTCCTGACTTTC
CASTGQGPGANVLTF
>TRBD1|TRBJ1-1|.|TRBV27
TGTGCCAGCAGCATGGACAGGACTAAAGCTTTCTTT
CASSMDRTKAFF
>.|TRBJ2-2|.|TRBV4-1
TGCGCCAGCAGCCAAGTCGCAAGGACTTCCTTATGGGCCGGGGAGCTGTTTTTT
CASSQVARTSLWAGELFF
>TRBD2|TRBJ2-1|.|TRBV29-1
TGCAGCGGAGTAGCGGGAGGGCCCTACAATGAGCAGTTCTTC
CSGVAGGPYNEQFF
>.|TRBJ2-5|once|TRBV2
TGTGCCAGCAGTGAGCAGGGGGGAGGAGAGACCCAGTACTTC
CASSEQGGGETQYF
>.|TRBJ1-2|.|TRBV6-5
TGTGCCAGCACCCTCGGACGGGGGAACTATGGCTACACCTTC
CASTLGRGNYGYTF
>TRBD1|TRBJ1-1|.|TRBV9
TGTGCCAGCAGCGGAGACAGGGGAGGCACTGAAGCTTTCTTT
CASSGDRGGTEAFF
>.|TRBJ2-5|.|TRBV9
TGTGCCAGCAGCGTATTTGGGGGCTTACAAGAGACCCAGTACTTC
CASSVFGGLQETQYF
>.|TRBJ2-3|.|TRBV4-1
TGCGCCAGCAGCCAAGTCTGGCGACATAGAAGGTCAGATACGCAGTATTTT
CASSQVWRHRRSDTQYF
>TRBD1|TRBJ2-4|.|TRBV19
TGTGCCAGTACCAGGACAGGAAGGAACATTCAGTACTTC
CASTRTGRNIQYF
>.|TRBJ2-3|once|TRBV7-9
TGTGCCAGCACCCAGGTGGTAATTACAGATACGCAGTATTTT
CASTQVVITDTQYF
>TRBD2|TRBJ2-7|.|TRBV7-6
TGTGCCAGCAGCCCAGTGGCTAGCGGGAGGTTCTCCTACGAGCAGTACTTC
CASSPVASGRFSYEQYF
>.|TRBJ2-2|.|TRBV27
TGTGCCAGCAAAATCTACGGGGGGAACACCGGGGAGCTGTTTTTT
CASKIYGGNTGELFF
>.|TRBJ2-7|.|TRBV9
TGTGCCAGCAGCTACCGGGACTCCTTATACGAGCAGTACTTC
CASSYRDSLYEQYF
>TRBD1|TRBJ2-7|.|TRBV7-2
TGTGCCAGCACTTCCGGGACAGTGACCTCCTACGAGCAGTACTTC
CASTSGTVTSYEQYF
>.|TRBJ1-1|.|TRBV29-1
TGCAGCGAGCGGACGGATAACACTGAAGCTTTCTTT
CSERTDNTEAFF
>TRBD2|TRBJ2-7|.|TRBV10-3
TGTGCCATCAGTGGCCTAGCGGGAGTGGCTTACGAGCAGTACTTC
CAISGLAGVAYEQYF
>.|TRBJ2-5|.|TRBV5-1
TGCGCCAGCAGCCCTTCCAGGCACCAAGAGACCCAGTACTTC
CASSPSRHQETQYF
>TRBD1|TRBJ2-1|.|TRBV15
TGTGCCACCAGCAGAGGAGGACAGGTCTACAATGAGCAGTTCTTC
CATSRGGQVYNEQFF
>.|TRBJ1-1|.|TRBV11-2
TGTGCCTCCCTCCGGGAGTCTACGGACACTGAAGCTTTCTTT
CASLRESTDTEAFF
>.|TRBJ2-3|once|TRBV7-2
TGTGCCAGCAGCTTCAGTTCGGGGTCAGGCACAGATACGCAGTATTTT
CASSFSSGSGTDTQYF
>.|TRBJ2-1|once|TRBV19
TGTGCCAGTAGTATAGAACCTTTAGCTATCACCTACAATGAGCAGTTCTTC
CASSIEPLAITYNEQFF
>.|TRBJ2-5|.|TRBV2
TGTGCCAGCAGTGCCGTCCAAGAGACCCAGTACTTC
CASSAVQETQYF
>.|TRBJ1-5|.|TRBV6-5
TGTGCCAGCAGGCCCCAGGAAACCAATCAGCCCCAGCATTTT
CASRPQETNQPQHF
>.|TRBJ2-1|.|TRBV9
TGTGCCAGCAGCGAGCCTATATACAATGAGCAGTTCTTC
CASSEPIYNEQFF
>.|TRBJ1-3|.|TRBV11-3
TGTGCCAGCAGCCATTGGGGGACATCTGGAAACACCATATATTTT
CASSHWGTSGNTIYF
>.|TRBJ2-5|.|TRBV5-6
TGTGCCAGCAGCCCTCTTGAGGCCGGAGTAGAGACCCAGTACTTC
CASSPLEAGVETQYF
>TRBD2|TRBJ2-1|.|TRBV11-2
TGTGCCAGCAGCAAAAGGGCGGGAGGGAGCCGAGATATCTACAATGAGCAGTTCTTC
CASSKRAGGSRDIYNEQFF
>.|TRBJ2-2|.|TRBV7-9
TGTGCCAGCAGCGGAGGCTCAGCGGCGAACACCGGGGAGCTGTTTTTT
CASSGGSAANTGELFF
>TRBD2|TRBJ2-7|.|TRBV5-6
TGTGCCAGCAGCAAGGGACTAGCGACCAGACCCCACGAGCAGTACTTC
CASSKGLATRPHEQYF
>TRBD1|TRBJ2-6|.|TRBV29-1
TGCAGCGCTAATACAGGGGCCGGGGCCAACGTCCTGACTTTC
CSANTGAGANVLTF
>.|TRBJ2-7|.|TRBV10-3
TGTGCCATCAGTGAGTCGAGGGCAGGGGCCCTGTGGCAGTACTTC
CAISESRAGALWQYF
>.|TRBJ1-1|.|TRBV6-5
TGTGCCAGCAGTTACGGCTTAATGAACACTGAAGCTTTCTTT
CASSYGLMNTEAFF
>.|TRBJ1-5|.|TRBV30
TGTGCCTGGAGTCCAGGACAAGTCAATCAGCCCCAGCATTTT
CAWSPGQVNQPQHF
>.|TRBJ2-2|.|TRBV2
TGTGCCGGCCGGGAAACCGGGGAGCTGTTTTTT
CAGRETGELFF
>.|TRBJ2-7|.|TRBV28
TGTGCCAGCAGTTTAGAGAGGGGACACTCCTCCTACGAGCAGTACTTC
CASSLERGHSSYEQYF
>TRBD2|TRBJ2-7|.|TRBV27
TGTGCCAGCAGTTTGGTACTAGCGGGAGACGAGCAGTACTTC
CASSLVLAGDEQYF
>.|TRBJ2-3|.|TRBV28
TGTGCTCTAGGAGGGAGGAACACAGATACGCAGTATTTT
CALGGRNTDTQYF
>.|TRBJ2-7|.|TRBV6-1
TGTGCCAGCATGATTGTCGGCTACGAGCAGTACTTC
CASMIVGYEQYF
>.|TRBJ1-2|.|TRBV10-3
TGTGCCATCAGCTCATGGACAGCGTATGGCTACACCTTC
CAISSWTAYGYTF
>.|TRBJ2-7|.|TRBV5-1
TGCGCCAGCAGCTTGGTGCAGGGTCGCACCTACGAGCAGTACTTC
CASSLVQGRTYEQYF
>TRBD2|TRBJ2-7|.|TRBV19
TGTGCCAGTAGCAGGGTGGCGGGAGCCTTCGAGCAGTACTTC
CASSRVAGAFEQYF
>.|TRBJ1-4|.|TRBV5-1
TGCGCCAGCAGCTCAGGGTCGGCTAATGAAAAACTGTTTTTT
CASSSGSANEKLFF
>TRBD2|TRBJ2-7|.|TRBV14
TGTGCCAGCAGCCAAGCCCGACGAAGGACTAGCTCCTACGAGCAGTACTTC
CASSQARRRTSSYEQYF
>TRBD2|TRBJ2-7|.|TRBV11-2
TGTGCCAGCAGCCCGACTAGCGGGAGCTACGAGCAGTACTTC
CASSPTSGSYEQYF
>TRBD2|TRBJ2-1|.|TRBV6-5
TGTGCCAGCAGTTATGGGACTAATCCCTACAATGAGCAGTTCTTC
CASSYGTNPYNEQFF
>.|TRBJ2-2|.|TRBV4-3
TGCGCCAGCAGCCGCCAGGGGGAGGTCGGGGAGCTGTTTTTT
CASSRQGEVGELFF
>TRBD2|TRBJ2-1|.|TRBV9
TGTGCCAGCAGCGTAGCTACCGGGCGGGAGCGGTACAATGAGCAGTTCTTC
CASSVATGRERYNEQFF
>TRBD2|TRBJ2-2|.|TRBV2
TGTGCCAGCAGTGAGATTAGCGGGGGGACCGGGGAGCTGTTTTTT
CASSEISGGTGELFF
>.|TRBJ2-5|.|TRBV5-4
TGTGCCAGCAGCTCGGTCGGGGAGACCCAGTACTTC
CASSSVGETQYF
>TRBD2|TRBJ2-1|.|TRBV9
TGTGCCAGCAGCTCTAGCGGGAGAGAGCAGTTCTTC
CASSSSGREQFF
>TRBD1|TRBJ1-5|.|TRBV5-6
TGTGCCAGCAGCGGACAGGAAAGCAATCAGCCCCAGCATTTT
CASSGQESNQPQHF
>TRBD1|TRBJ1-5|.|TRBV6-5
TGTGCCAGCAGAAGACAGGGCCATAGCAATCAGCCCCAGCATTTT
CASRRQGHSNQPQHF